This T cell receptor (beta chain) was observed in a study of OX40 agonist ivuxolimab in advanced cancers. Study at large: Earlier anti-PD-1, anti-PD-L1 or anti-CTLA-4 therapy was permitted; 35% to 50% had received some. Findings and caveats of the study: The 0.1-3.0 mg/kg partial responders had among the lowest clonal expansion. The CD4+ and CD8+ T cells in the blood had expanded clonally by week 6 at 0.1 to 3.0 mg/kg.

This clone has just a few counts. Its antigen is not known. Produced via immunoSEQ multiplex PCR; TCRdb's table is partial and in-frame only. The repertoire holds tens of thousands of clones, with around 86% as singletons. The V end lost 2 bases, the J end lost 1 base, and 11 bases lay between the germline ends. This CDR3 contains 15 residues. CDR1 is WNHNN, CDR2 SYGVQD, per germline (reference sequence). The receptor was isolated from an adult with an advanced solid tumor such as melanoma, head and neck, liver or kidney cancer. The chain joins TRBV10-1 to TRBJ1-1; D remains ambiguous. Sequences were derived from CD4+ or CD8+ T cells sorted from blood, sampled in a trial of the OX40 agonist ivuxolimab. The DNA for the CDR3 is TGCGCCAGCAGTGAGAACTCCCTGCCGAACACTGAAGCTTTCTTT. This codes for CASSENSLPNTEAFF.